This T cell receptor beta chain derives from a study of OX40 agonist ivuxolimab in advanced cancers. Per the germline V gene, CDR1 is MGHRA and CDR2 is YSYEKL. This CDR3 comprises 16 residues. V was cut by 1 base and J by 7 bases, with 14 bases left in between. Repertoires were generated with immunoSEQ multiplex PCR, while TCRdb's copy carries only in-frame clones and drops some. The sample yields 48,000 or so clones, about nine tenths seen once. Sequencing used CD4+ or CD8+ T cells sorted from blood, obtained in a trial of the OX40 agonist ivuxolimab. The chain joins TRBV4-1 to TRBJ1-6; D not certain. The clonotype was recovered from an adult with an advanced solid tumor such as melanoma, head and neck, liver or kidney cancer. CDR3 DNA sequence: TGCGCCAGCAGCCAAGTGACGGGGAAGTCGAATTCACCCCTCCACTTT. It encodes CASSQVTGKSNSPLHF.